This passage covers 23 T cell receptor beta chains from one sample sequenced in a study of T cell clonotyping in hematopoietic cell transplantation (dated by TCRdb to the early 2020s). Library preparation employed the immunoSEQ multiplex PCR assay. In TCRdb, the immuneACCESS table is reduced to in-frame sequences with V and J assigned. These tables do not hold every clone; where another copy was compared, an unresolved V gene accounts for under half, and the others remain unexplained. The sample includes around 2,700 clones, with 70% to 85% observed a single time. Of the sample, roughly 6.2% falls within the top ten clones. The sample's time point label, in plain terms: 30 days after allo-HCT. The source was peripheral blood mononuclear cells, collected 30 days after allogeneic stem cell transplant. These receptors were obtained from a male patient aged 55 to 69 who had an allogeneic stem cell transplant, so T cells may come from the graft donor. Some clones in this sample may be carry-over from other donors' samples.

The genes are TRBV19 and TRBJ2-1; tentatively, D is TRBD2 (6 bases). The V and J ends lost 4 bases and 4 bases respectively, with 11 bases between them. CDR1 LNHDA and CDR2 SQIVND come from the germline V gene (reference sequence). This CDR3 has 14 residues. The CDR3 here is CASSTTEGYNEQFF. CDR3 DNA sequence: TGTGCCAGTAGTACAACGGAGGGGTACAATGAGCAGTTCTTC.

The chain couples TRBV6-5 to TRBJ2-3, with a tentative D call TRBD2 (6 bases). V lost 4 bases to trimming and J lost 2 bases, with 10 bases between them. CDR3 size: 14 residues. Germline assignment: CDR1 MNHEY and CDR2 SVGAGI. Written as DNA, the CDR3 is TGTGCCAGCAGTTCAGCGGGTTCCACAGATACGCAGTATTTT. Its translation is CASSSAGSTDTQYF.

The V and J genes are TRBV7-2 and TRBJ2-1; 12 bases line up with TRBD1. The length of the CDR3 is 18 residues. The V and J ends lost 5 bases and 10 bases, in that order; junction bases with no gene match: 18. CDR1 and CDR2 from the germline V gene are SGHTA and FQGNSA. This CDR3 reads CASSPVSGKGQGAWEQFF. The CDR3 DNA follows: TGTGCCAGCAGCCCCGTTTCTGGGAAGGGACAGGGGGCTTGGGAGCAGTTCTTC. The whole variable domain, filled in from reference TRBV7-2 and TRBJ2-1, reads GAGVSQSPSNKVTEKGKDVELRCDPISGHTALYWYRQSLGQGLEFLIYFQGNSAPDKSGLPSDRFSAERTGGSVSTLTIQRTQQEDSAVYLCASSPVSGKGQGAWEQFFGPGTRLTVL.

The CDR3 DNA sequence: TGTGCCAGCAGCTTGCCAGGGGAGGGCGGCTACACCTTC. This gives the protein CASSLPGEGGYTF. The chain is built from TRBV7-2 and TRBJ1-2; D is perhaps TRBD1 (6 bases). Trimming shortened V by 3 bases and J by 8 bases, and 13 bases separated the two germline ends. This CDR3 region has 13 residues. Germline CDR1 reads SGHTA; CDR2 reads FQGNSA.

This rearrangement joins TRBV2 to TRBJ2-1; 11 bases align to TRBD2. The trim removed 4 bases at V and 4 bases at J, leaving 3 bases unmatched. The germline V gene encodes CDR1 SNHLY and CDR2 FYNNEI. This CDR3 has 15 residues. In DNA, the CDR3 is TGTGCCAGCAGTGCACTAGCGGGAGATTACAATGAGCAGTTCTTC. This codes for CASSALAGDYNEQFF.

This chain links TRBV7-2 with TRBJ2-7; possible D gene TRBD2, 5 bases. The V gene lost 5 bases and the J gene lost 6 bases, with 17 bases spanning the gap. The CDR3 contains 14 residues. Germline V gene lookup returns CDR1 SGHTA and CDR2 FQGNSA. The CDR3 nucleotides read TGTGCCAGCAGCGTCCCTAGCCTCTTTGGCGAGCAGTACTTC. Amino acids: CASSVPSLFGEQYF.

The chain links TRBV4-3 to TRBJ2-3, with D maybe TRBD2 (5 bases). The CDR3 has 16 amino acids. The germline V and J ends were trimmed by 0 bases and 4 bases, with 14 bases remaining between them. CDR1 is LGHNA, CDR2 YSLEER, per germline. CDR3 sequence: CASSQDLLLLADTQYF. The CDR3 DNA follows: TGCGCCAGCAGCCAAGATTTACTCCTACTAGCAGATACGCAGTATTTT.

This sequence joins TRBV21-1 and TRBJ1-4. TRBV21-1 is tagged as a pseudogene. The CDR3 length is 14 residues. The CDR3 nucleotides read TGTGCCAGAGGGGGGGTCGGAACTAATGAAAAACTGTTTTTT. Protein sequence: CARGGVGTNEKLFF.

This clone has just a few counts. This chain links TRBV6-1 with TRBJ1-5; the D is unclear. The V end lost 1 base, the J end lost 6 bases, and 13 bases lay between the germline ends. In germline, CDR1 is MNHNS, CDR2 SASEGT. This CDR3 comprises 15 residues. CDR3 sequence: CASSEEWGIGQPQHF. In DNA form, the CDR3 reads TGTGCCAGCAGTGAAGAATGGGGAATCGGTCAGCCCCAGCATTTT.

This chain joins TRBV19 and TRBJ1-2, with 7 nucleotides matching TRBD1. After removal of 10 bases from V and 8 bases from J, the junction contained 16 bases not matched to a gene. CDR3 length equals 14 residues. Germline CDR1 and CDR2: LNHDA and SQIVND (reference sequence). The CDR3 sequence: CATLDRDAVRGYTF. The CDR3 region has the DNA TGTGCCACCCTTGACAGGGATGCGGTGAGGGGCTACACCTTC.

Points on this clone: The identical CDR3 is also encoded by other nucleotide sequences in the sample. The V and J genes are TRBV28 and TRBJ2-7, with 7 bases aligning to TRBD2. Germline values: CDR1 MDHEN, CDR2 SYDVKM. The CDR3 has 13 residues. The ends lost 3 bases at V and 3 bases at J; junction bases unmatched: 2. The DNA for the CDR3 is TGTGCCAGCAGTTTCGGACTAGACTACGAGCAGTACTTC. Encoded protein: CASSFGLDYEQYF.

The genes are TRBV7-2 and TRBJ1-5; 7 bases are shared with TRBD1. The length of the CDR3 is 15 residues. CDR1 is SGHTA, CDR2 FQGNSA, per germline. Trimming removed 1 base from V and 3 bases from J; junction bases left unmatched: 3. CDR3 amino acids: CASSLVQGINQPQHF. The CDR3 nucleotides are TGTGCCAGCAGCTTAGTACAGGGGATCAATCAGCCCCAGCATTTT.

The chain joins TRBV6-5 to TRBJ2-1; tentatively, D is TRBD1 (6 bases). The germline CDR1 and CDR2 sequences are MNHEY and SVGAGI. The CDR3 runs to 14 residues. Trimming removed 2 bases from V and 10 bases from J, with 15 bases in between. The CDR3 DNA sequence: TGTGCCAGCAGTTACACTTCGGACAGAGCGGAGCAGTTCTTC. Protein sequence: CASSYTSDRAEQFF.

The chain uses TRBV5-1 and TRBJ1-1, with TRBD1 identical over 7 bases. Germline CDR1 and CDR2: SGHRS and YFSETQ. V shed 9 bases, J shed 11 bases, and the junction held 4 bases outside the gene matches. This CDR3 comprises 9 residues. CDR3 nucleotide sequence: TGCGCCACCACAGGGGAGGCTTTCTTT. Protein sequence: CATTGEAFF.

This clone came up a few times. This chain links TRBV30 with TRBJ2-1; D unclear. Germline V gives CDR1 GTSNPN, CDR2 SVGIG (reference sequence). This CDR3 is 12 amino acids long. V lost 0 bases and J 10 bases, leaving 10 bases between the germline ends. CDR3 sequence (DNA): TGTGCCTGGAGTGTACAACCCCGGGAGCAGTTCTTC. Translation gives CAWSVQPREQFF.

The chain recombines TRBV30 with TRBJ2-5; D is uncertain. CDR3 size: 12 residues. Deletions cut 8 bases from V and 1 base from J, with 11 bases between. CDR1 GTSNPN and CDR2 SVGIG come from the germline V gene (reference sequence). CDR3: CAGTFAQETQYF. In DNA form, the CDR3 reads TGTGCCGGCACCTTTGCCCAAGAGACCCAGTACTTC.

The chain employs TRBV5-8 and TRBJ1-5, with D possibly TRBD1 on 6 matching bases. Germline V lookup: CDR1 SGHTS, CDR2 YDEGEE. Trimming pared 2 bases from V and 2 bases from J, leaving 11 bases between. The CDR3 has 15 amino acids. CDR3 sequence reads: CASSFSGGGNQPQHF. DNA for the CDR3: TGTGCCAGCAGCTTTTCGGGGGGCGGCAATCAGCCCCAGCATTTT.

The chain links TRBV25-1 to TRBJ1-2; D possibly corresponds to TRBD1 (5 bases). Between the trimmed V and J ends, which lost 9 bases and 5 bases, there was a span of 16 bases. CDR1 is MGHDK, CDR2 SYGVNS, per germline. The CDR3 sequence is 13 residues long. In DNA form, the CDR3 reads TGTGCCAGTAGTCCCAAGACAGAATATGGCTACACCTTC. As protein: CASSPKTEYGYTF.

The CDR3 reads CASMRVNYGYTF. The CDR3 bases are TGTGCCAGCATGAGGGTTAACTATGGCTACACCTTC. The chain links TRBV6-5 to TRBJ1-2; D call uncertain. The CDR3 loop spans 12 amino acids. Germline CDR1 reads MNHEY; CDR2 reads SVGAGI. Trimming removed 7 bases from V and 1 base from J, with 7 bases in between.

The gene calls are TRBV9 and TRBJ2-2; D gene ambiguous. Germline lookup yields CDR1 SGDLS and CDR2 YYNGEE. This CDR3 is 12 amino acids long. Trimming removed 4 bases from V and 1 base from J, with 2 bases in between. The CDR3 sequence: CASSLNTGELFF. In DNA, the CDR3 is TGTGCCAGCAGCCTGAACACCGGGGAGCTGTTTTTT.

The chain joins TRBV2 to TRBJ2-7; D is ambiguous. V was clipped by 5 bases and J by 7 bases, with 6 bases between them. Germline CDR1 is SNHLY and CDR2 is FYNNEI. This CDR3 spans 10 amino acids. Written as DNA, the CDR3 is TGTGCCAGCAGTCCCGGAGAGCAGTACTTC. Its protein product is CASSPGEQYF.

The chain joins TRBV21-1 to TRBJ2-7; the D segment call TRBD2 is taken from the table without a DNA check. TRBV21-1 represents a pseudogene. This CDR3 region has 14 residues. CDR3 in amino acids: CASSPGGYNSPSCF. In DNA form, the CDR3 reads TGTGCCAGCAGCCCGGGAGGGTATAATTCTCCTTCTTGCTTC.

The rearrangement uses TRBV11-2 and TRBJ2-1; D possibly corresponds to TRBD1 (5 bases). Germline CDR1 is SGHAT and CDR2 is FQNNGV. This CDR3 contains 13 residues. Trimming shortened V by 3 bases and J by 9 bases, and 12 bases separated the two germline ends. CDR3 DNA sequence: TGTGCCAGCAGCTTCAGGGATCTGACTGAGCAGTTCTTC. Protein: CASSFRDLTEQFF.